This T cell receptor beta chain stems from a study of control samples from healthy donors and cancer patients. Profiling relied on immunoSEQ multiplex PCR, and the TCRdb table lists in-frame clones only, not all of them. The top ten clones hold 4.4% of a sample with some 100,000 clones, 90% of them seen once. The V end was cut by 0 bases, the J end by 7 bases, with 18 bases between. The CDR3 loop spans 16 amino acids. Germline loops: CDR1 WNHNN, CDR2 SYGVQD (reference sequence). This clone was observed a single time. The V gene is TRBV10-1, the J gene TRBJ2-5; D is perhaps TRBD1 or TRBD2 (7 bases each). Sequencing input: blood. This sequence was found in a human donor in good health. The donor label of this sample is uncertain. CDR3 sequence: CASSESLTGTKGTQYF. The CDR3 bases are TGCGCCAGCAGTGAGTCCCTGACAGGGACTAAGGGGACCCAGTACTTC.